These 27 T cell receptor beta chains were sequenced from one sample in a study of blood T cells in healthy people across ages. Primers used in a second PCR of about 6 to 11 cycles were a sample-barcoded 5' primer and a J-beta primer mix. TCRdb reprocessed the 5' RACE reads with MiXCR, giving one entry per CDR3 protein. Seen here are around 1,000,000 distinct CDR3 sequences, roughly a quarter observed once, and the top ten hold approximately 0.79%. The data also belong to a second study, concerning T cells of mothers and their children.

Sequenced sample: blood. The receptors originated from a girl under 10 years old in good health.

On this clonotype: The junction shows a germline mismatch at one end, possibly a read error. The chain combines TRBV29-1 with TRBJ2-5; the match to TRBD1 covers 9 bases. This CDR3 is built from 13 residues. Germline-derived CDR1 and CDR2 are SQVTM and ANQGSEA. In DNA form, the CDR3 reads TGCAGCGTTGAAGAGGTAACCGGGACAGGGTTTCTCTTC. Its protein product is CSVEEVTGTGFLF.

CDR3 sequence reads: CASSQDDSTDEQFF. CDR3 coding DNA: TGCGCCAGCAGCCAAGATGACAGTACGGATGAGCAGTTCTTC. V is TRBV4-1 and J is TRBJ2-1; D is possibly TRBD1 (5 bases). The V gene lost 0 bases and the J gene lost 8 bases, with 11 bases spanning the gap. The CDR3 has 14 residues. Germline assignment: CDR1 MGHRA and CDR2 YSYEKL.

The V and J genes are TRBV18 and TRBJ1-3, with a tentative D call TRBD1 (6 bases). The CDR3 consists of 18 residues. V lost 4 bases to trimming and J lost 0 bases, with 19 bases between them. Germline lookup yields CDR1 KGHSH and CDR2 LQKENI. CDR3 region: CASSHAASGTTSGNTIYF. DNA of the CDR3: TGTGCCAGCTCACACGCCGCATCGGGGACAACCTCTGGAAACACCATATATTTT.

The V and J genes are TRBV7-3 and TRBJ2-1; tentative D call: TRBD2 (6 bases). The V gene's germline CDR1 is SGHTA and CDR2 FQGTGA. Trimming took off 0 bases at V and 12 bases at J, with 6 bases between the two ends. This CDR3 spans 11 amino acids. CDR3 DNA sequence: TGTGCCAGCAGCTTAACGGGACTGCAGTTCTTC. Amino acids: CASSLTGLQFF.

The CDR3 here is CASSEITGGYEAQYF. The CDR3 DNA sequence: TGTGCCAGCAGTGAAATCACAGGGGGATACGAGGCCCAGTACTTC. J is TRBJ2-1 and V is TRBV6-1; 8 nucleotides line up with TRBD1. The J call may be wrong; the DNA end is better matched by TRBJ2-5. Germline CDR1 is MNHNS and CDR2 is SASEGT. The CDR3 length is 15 residues.

This clonotype was counted between two and nine times. The rearrangement uses TRBV7-2 and TRBJ2-7; D unclear. V gave up 2 bases and J gave up 3 bases, with 11 bases separating them. The CDR3 consists of 14 residues. CDR1 is SGHTA, CDR2 FQGNSA, per germline. Here the CDR3 DNA reads TGTGCCAGCAGCTTAAGGGCGAGAGACTACGAGCAGTACTTC. Its protein is CASSLRARDYEQYF.

This clonotype was observed a handful of times. The rearrangement uses TRBV2 and TRBJ1-1; 8 bases line up with TRBD1. The CDR3 covers 16 residues. Per the germline V gene, CDR1 is SNHLY and CDR2 is FYNNEI. The V segment lost 6 bases and the J segment 0 bases; nucleotides outside the gene matches: 9. CDR3 in amino acids: CASRQSGTGMNTEAFF. CDR3 DNA: TGTGCCAGCAGGCAGAGCGGGACAGGAATGAACACTGAAGCTTTCTTT.

Only a few counts were recorded for this clonotype. The rearrangement uses TRBV5-6 and TRBJ1-2; D unresolved. Germline CDR1 and CDR2: SGHDT and YYEEEE. The CDR3 sequence is 13 residues long. V was pared by 0 bases and J by 4 bases, with 7 bases between. CDR3 loop: CASSLGEIYGYTF. In DNA, the CDR3 is TGTGCCAGCAGCTTGGGAGAGATCTATGGCTACACCTTC.

This chain links TRBV7-9 with TRBJ2-5; 8 nucleotides line up with TRBD1. Germline V gene sequence: CDR1 SEHNR, CDR2 FQNEAQ (reference sequence). This CDR3 contains 15 residues. The V segment lost 5 bases and the J segment 11 bases; nucleotides outside the gene matches: 16. Here the CDR3 DNA reads TGTGCCAGCAGCGGAAGGACAGGGATCTTTGGGGAGCAGTACTTC. It encodes CASSGRTGIFGEQYF.

This clonotype came up a few times. In DNA, the CDR3 is TGTGCCACCAGCAGAGATGGATCAGTCCAAGAGACCCAGTACTTC. Its translation is CATSRDGSVQETQYF. V and J are TRBV15 and TRBJ2-5; D is unclear. The CDR3 runs 15 residues. Per germline, CDR1 LNHNV and CDR2 YYDKDF (reference sequence). The germline V and J ends were trimmed by 0 bases and 1 base, with 9 bases remaining between them.

Of note for this clonotype: One junction end does not reproduce the germline sequence, and a read error may be involved. The rearrangement links TRBV12-3 or TRBV12-4 to TRBJ2-3; 12 bases line up with TRBD2. CDR3 size: 12 residues. In DNA, the CDR3 is TGTGCCAGCAGTTTATTGGGACTAGCGGGTGATTTT. It codes for CASSLLGLAGDF.

This clonotype has a handful of counts. The V gene is TRBV7-6, the J gene TRBJ1-2, with D possibly TRBD1 on 5 matching bases. The CDR3 covers 16 residues. The germline gives CDR1 SGHVS, CDR2 FNYEAQ. V lost 4 bases and J lost 5, with 20 bases in between. The CDR3 protein is CASSSGLARVGYGYTF. The CDR3 DNA sequence: TGTGCCAGCAGCTCGGGACTGGCCAGGGTGGGGTATGGCTACACCTTC.

Only a few counts were recorded for this clonotype. The V call is TRBV6-4, the J call TRBJ2-5; D assignment may be TRBD1 or TRBD2 (5 bases each). The J call may be in error: the DNA end matches TRBJ2-1 better. The germline V gene has CDR1 MRHNA and CDR2 SNTAGT. The CDR3 sequence is 12 residues long. The CDR3: CASRDGANEQFF. In nucleotides, the CDR3 is TGTGCCAGCAGAGACGGGGCGAATGAGCAGTTCTTC.

This clonotype was recorded at least ten times. The gene calls are TRBV7-8 and TRBJ1-5, with D possibly being TRBD1 (5 bases). CDR1 and CDR2 (germline): SGHVS, FQNEAQ. The V gene lost 1 base and the J gene lost 6 bases, with 13 bases spanning the gap. This CDR3 region has 15 residues. The CDR3 spells CASSLEGGAGQPQHF. The CDR3 DNA reads TGTGCCAGCAGCTTAGAGGGAGGGGCGGGTCAGCCCCAGCATTTT.

This clonotype was seen a few times. The genes are TRBV3-1 and TRBJ1-4; D might be TRBD1 (5 bases). Germline V gene data show CDR1 as LGHDT and CDR2 as YNNKEL (reference sequence). Between the trimmed V and J ends, which lost 4 bases and 0 bases, there was a span of 18 bases. The CDR3 covers 18 residues. The chain's CDR3 is CASSPGDRTYATNEKLFF. The CDR3 region has the DNA TGTGCCAGCAGCCCTGGGGACCGCACCTATGCAACTAATGAAAAACTGTTTTTT.

This clonotype occurred a few times. V gene TRBV3-1 combines with J gene TRBJ2-4; TRBD1 agrees at 7 bases. With V trimmed by 5 bases and J by 6 bases, 7 bases remained unmatched. CDR3 length: 14 amino acids. The V gene's germline CDR1 is LGHDT and CDR2 YNNKEL (reference sequence). The CDR3 loop is CASSLDRERNIQYF. Written as DNA, the CDR3 is TGTGCCAGCAGCTTAGACAGGGAGCGAAACATTCAGTACTTC.

This clonotype has more than one count but fewer than ten. The V and J genes are TRBV7-9 and TRBJ2-1, with TRBD2 identical over 7 bases. The CDR3 totals 14 residues. V trimming: 6 bases; J trimming: 5 bases; junction bases outside the gene matches: 7. CDR1 and CDR2 (germline): SEHNR, FQNEAQ (reference sequence). This CDR3 reads CASREGTNHNEQFF. CDR3 coding DNA: TGTGCCAGCAGGGAGGGGACTAACCACAATGAGCAGTTCTTC.

V is TRBV7-9 and J is TRBJ2-7; TRBD1 matches at 9 bases. Per the germline V gene, CDR1 is SEHNR and CDR2 is FQNEAQ (reference sequence). J was trimmed by 2 bases and V by 5 bases; bases with no gene match: 13. The CDR3 length is 17 residues. The CDR3 DNA reads TGTGCCAGCAGCCATCAGTACGGGACAGGGAATCCCTACGAGCAGTACTTC. It is translated as CASSHQYGTGNPYEQYF.

This clonotype was detected ten times or more. The chain employs TRBV14 and TRBJ2-7, with D possibly matching TRBD2 (5 bases). The CDR3 spans 13 residues. V lost 0 bases and J 6 bases, leaving 9 bases between the germline ends. Germline CDR1 reads SGHDN; CDR2 reads FVKESK. The CDR3 DNA is TGTGCCAGCAGCCAAGATTGGGCGGGCGAGCAGTACTTC. This gives the protein CASSQDWAGEQYF. Drawing the rest from reference TRBV14 and TRBJ2-7, the complete variable domain is EAGVTQFPSHSVIEKGQTVTLRCDPISGHDNLYWYRRVMGKEIKFLLHFVKESKQDESGMPNNRFLAERTGGTYSTLKVQPAELEDSGVYFCASSQDWAGEQYFGPGTRLTVT.

Turning to this clonotype: Because it lacks the conserved phenylalanine or tryptophan at the end, this CDR3 is likely a read error. The DNA for the CDR3 is TGTGCCATCAGTGAAGGGCAGGGTGGCGAGCAGTACTCC. This codes for CAISEGQGGEQYS. The chain joins TRBV10-3 to TRBJ2-7, with D tentatively TRBD1 (5 bases). This CDR3 comprises 13 residues. The germline V gene encodes CDR1 ENHRY and CDR2 SYGVKD. Trimming removed 3 bases from V and 6 bases from J, with 12 bases in between.

This clonotype turned up a few times. V and J are TRBV12-3 or TRBV12-4 and TRBJ1-1; D is unclear. Trimming left V 3 bases short and J 1 base short, with 9 bases between. This CDR3 has 14 amino acids. The CDR3 loop is CASSFLPRNTEAFF. The CDR3 DNA sequence: TGTGCCAGCAGTTTCTTGCCCCGGAACACTGAAGCTTTCTTT.

The V gene is TRBV5-1, the J gene TRBJ2-4, with D maybe TRBD1 (5 bases). Germline V CDR1 and CDR2: SGHRS, YFSETQ. This CDR3 has 15 amino acids. The V end was cut by 0 bases, the J end by 6 bases, with 13 bases between. CDR3 coding DNA: TGCGCCAGCAGCTTGGGAGTACTCGACAGAAACATTCAGTACTTC. Protein product: CASSLGVLDRNIQYF.

The chain combines TRBV28 with TRBJ2-1, with TRBD2 identical over 7 bases. J gave up 8 bases and V 2 bases, and 6 bases lay outside the gene matches. CDR1 is MDHEN and CDR2 is SYDVKM in the germline V gene. This CDR3 has 14 amino acids. The CDR3 loop is CASSLAGVGDEQFF. The CDR3 coding sequence is TGTGCCAGCAGTTTAGCGGGAGTAGGTGATGAGCAGTTCTTC.

The chain recombines TRBV12-5 with TRBJ2-5, with a tentative D call TRBD2 (5 bases). The CDR3 runs to 15 residues. The germline gives CDR1 LGHNT, CDR2 FRNRAP. Trimming stripped 4 bases from V and 1 base from J, with 13 bases between. This chain's CDR3 is CASGSFGLPQETQYF. The CDR3 region has the DNA TGTGCTAGTGGTTCGTTCGGACTGCCCCAAGAGACCCAGTACTTC.

The rearrangement uses TRBV2 and TRBJ2-5, with D tentatively TRBD2 (5 bases). The J call may be mistaken, given a closer DNA end match to TRBJ2-1. This CDR3 contains 14 residues. Germline CDR1 is SNHLY and CDR2 is FYNNEI. The chain's CDR3 is CASKLVSPYNEQFF. The CDR3 bases are TGTGCCAGCAAACTAGTATCCCCCTACAATGAGCAGTTCTTC.

The chain employs TRBV12-3 or TRBV12-4 and TRBJ2-5, with 9 bases that match TRBD2. The J call is uncertain, as TRBJ2-1 better fits the DNA end. This CDR3 has 15 amino acids. The CDR3 DNA sequence: TGTGCCAGCAGTTTCGCGCGGGAGGGATACAATGAGCAGTTCTTC. Translating it yields CASSFAREGYNEQFF.

This chain links TRBV20-1 with TRBJ1-1; D is unclear. Trimming took 6 bases from V and 6 from J, leaving 14 bases between them. There are 12 residues in the CDR3. Germline CDR1 is DFQATT and CDR2 is SNEGSKA (reference sequence). The chain's CDR3 is CSANALEAEAFF. The DNA of the CDR3 is TGCAGTGCCAATGCACTGGAGGCTGAAGCTTTCTTT.